The text below deals with one T cell receptor (beta chain). Antigen unknown. Donors counted as nominally healthy when sampled, yet unrecorded immune exposures were likely. These data are taken from a study of cytomegalovirus exposure and HLA in healthy donors. Overall study findings and caveats: The study recorded 160 or so TCR beta chains that were cytomegalovirus-associated. Some V segments, TRBV6-2 and TRBV6-3 among them, were indistinguishable and were therefore excluded.

V was trimmed by 4 bases and J by 4 bases, leaving 7 bases between them. The CDR3 spans 11 residues. The germline CDR1 and CDR2 sequences are SQVTM and ANQGSEA. Primers: 60 Vbeta forward and 13 Jbeta reverse. Assay: immunoSEQ multiplex PCR; the TCRdb copy retains only in-frame clones and omits some. The sample lists about 140,000 clones, roughly 82% seen once, with roughly 3.2% in the top ten. The rearrangement joins TRBV29-1 to TRBJ1-1; D unclear. The sequence derives from a man between 18 and 29 years old in good health and CMV-seropositive. Input material: PBMCs. The CDR3: CSVVIPTEAFF. The CDR3, as DNA: TGCAGCGTTGTTATCCCCACTGAAGCTTTCTTT.